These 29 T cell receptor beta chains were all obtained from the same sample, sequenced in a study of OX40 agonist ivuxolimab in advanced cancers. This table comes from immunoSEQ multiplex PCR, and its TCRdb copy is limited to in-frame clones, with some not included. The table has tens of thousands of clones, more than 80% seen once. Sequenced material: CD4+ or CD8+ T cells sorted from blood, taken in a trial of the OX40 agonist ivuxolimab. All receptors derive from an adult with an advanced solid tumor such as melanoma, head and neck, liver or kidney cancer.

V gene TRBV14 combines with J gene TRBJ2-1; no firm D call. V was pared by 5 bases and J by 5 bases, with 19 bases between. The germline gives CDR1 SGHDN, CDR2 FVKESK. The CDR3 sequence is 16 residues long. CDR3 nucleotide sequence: TGTGCCAGCAGCTACCTTCGGCGGACGGATCACAATGAGCAGTTCTTC. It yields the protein CASSYLRRTDHNEQFF.

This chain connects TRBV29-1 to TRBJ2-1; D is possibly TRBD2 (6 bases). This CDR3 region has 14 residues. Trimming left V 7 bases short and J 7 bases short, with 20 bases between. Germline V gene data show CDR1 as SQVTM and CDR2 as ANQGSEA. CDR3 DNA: TGCAGCGCATCCCTGACGGGGGTTGGTAATGAGCAGTTCTTC. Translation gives CSASLTGVGNEQFF.

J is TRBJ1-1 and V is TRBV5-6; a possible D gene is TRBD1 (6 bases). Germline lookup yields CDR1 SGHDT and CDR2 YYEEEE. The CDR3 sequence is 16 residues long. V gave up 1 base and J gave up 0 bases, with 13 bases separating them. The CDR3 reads CASSLWGGHLNTEAFF. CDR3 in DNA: TGTGCCAGCAGCTTGTGGGGGGGACACTTGAACACTGAAGCTTTCTTT.

The CDR3 is CSVEAGTGFGTQYF. The CDR3 DNA sequence: TGCAGCGTTGAAGCCGGGACGGGGTTTGGCACGCAGTATTTT. The chain has TRBV29-1 and TRBJ2-3; D possibly matches TRBD1 or TRBD2 (5 bases each). Looked up from germline, CDR1 is SQVTM and CDR2 is ANQGSEA. The CDR3 contains 14 residues. V shed 1 base and J shed 9 bases, with 17 bases lying between them.

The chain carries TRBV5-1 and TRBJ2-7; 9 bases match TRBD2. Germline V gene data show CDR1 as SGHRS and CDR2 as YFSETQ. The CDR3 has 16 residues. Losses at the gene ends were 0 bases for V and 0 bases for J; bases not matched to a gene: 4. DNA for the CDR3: TGCGCCAGCAGCTTGGCCGCGGGAGGGAGCTCCTACGAGCAGTACTTC. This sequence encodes CASSLAAGGSSYEQYF.

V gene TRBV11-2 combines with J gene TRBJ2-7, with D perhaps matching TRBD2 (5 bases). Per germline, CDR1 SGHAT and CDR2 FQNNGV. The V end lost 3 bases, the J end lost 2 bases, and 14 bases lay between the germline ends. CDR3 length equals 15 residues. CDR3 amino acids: CASSFVGLGTYEQYF. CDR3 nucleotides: TGTGCCAGCAGCTTCGTAGGACTGGGGACCTACGAGCAGTACTTC.

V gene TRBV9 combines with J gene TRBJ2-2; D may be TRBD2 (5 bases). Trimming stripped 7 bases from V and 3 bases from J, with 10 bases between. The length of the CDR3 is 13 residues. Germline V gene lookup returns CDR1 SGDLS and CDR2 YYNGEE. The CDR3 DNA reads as TGTGCCAGCTCTCGGACTCACACCGGGGAGCTGTTTTTT. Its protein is CASSRTHTGELFF. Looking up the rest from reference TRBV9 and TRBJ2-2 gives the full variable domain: DSGVTQTPKHLITATGQRVTLRCSPRSGDLSVYWYQQSLDQGLQFLIQYYNGEERAKGNILERFSAQQFPDLHSELNLSSLELGDSALYFCASSRTHTGELFFGEGSRLTVL.

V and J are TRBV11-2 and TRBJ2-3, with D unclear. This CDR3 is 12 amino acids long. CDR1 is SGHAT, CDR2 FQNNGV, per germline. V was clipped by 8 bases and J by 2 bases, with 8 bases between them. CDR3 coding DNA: TGTGCCAGCGGGCAAAACACAGATACGCAGTATTTT. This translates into CASGQNTDTQYF.

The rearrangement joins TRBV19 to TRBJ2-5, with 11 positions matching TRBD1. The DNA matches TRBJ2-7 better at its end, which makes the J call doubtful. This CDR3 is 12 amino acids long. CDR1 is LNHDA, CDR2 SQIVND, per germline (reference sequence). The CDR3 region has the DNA TGTGCCAGTAGGGACAGGGGGCCCGAGCAGTACTTC. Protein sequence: CASRDRGPEQYF.

The CDR3 is CASSYGRRDIQYF. In nucleotides, the CDR3 is TGTGCCAGCAGTTACGGCCGACGGGACATTCAGTACTTC. The chain employs TRBV6-5 and TRBJ2-4; no clear D gene. The CDR3 spans 13 residues. Trimming left V 2 bases short and J 8 bases short, with 10 bases between. Germline loops: CDR1 MNHEY, CDR2 SVGAGI.

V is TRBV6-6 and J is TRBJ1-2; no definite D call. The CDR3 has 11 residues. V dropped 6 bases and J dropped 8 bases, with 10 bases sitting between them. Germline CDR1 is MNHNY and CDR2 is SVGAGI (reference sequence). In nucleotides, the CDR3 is TGTGCCAGCAGGATTATAGGGGGCTACACCTTC. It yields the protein CASRIIGGYTF.

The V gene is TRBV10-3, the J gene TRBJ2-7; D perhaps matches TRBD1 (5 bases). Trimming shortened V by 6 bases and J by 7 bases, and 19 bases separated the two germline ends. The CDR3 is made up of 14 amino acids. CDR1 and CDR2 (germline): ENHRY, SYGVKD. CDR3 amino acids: CAISPRAQRDEQYF. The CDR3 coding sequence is TGTGCCATCAGCCCCAGGGCACAAAGAGATGAGCAGTACTTC.

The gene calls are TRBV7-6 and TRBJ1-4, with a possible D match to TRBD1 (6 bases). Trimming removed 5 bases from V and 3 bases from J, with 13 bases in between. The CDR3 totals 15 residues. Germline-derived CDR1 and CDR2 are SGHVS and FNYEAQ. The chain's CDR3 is CASSPRGGANEKLFF. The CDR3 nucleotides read TGTGCCAGCAGCCCCCGAGGGGGAGCTAATGAAAAACTGTTTTTT.

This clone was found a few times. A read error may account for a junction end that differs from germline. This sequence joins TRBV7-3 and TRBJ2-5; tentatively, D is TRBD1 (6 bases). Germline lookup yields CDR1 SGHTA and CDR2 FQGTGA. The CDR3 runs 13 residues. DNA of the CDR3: TGTGCCAGCGGAACTAGTCGGGACAACCCACCTGACTTC. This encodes CASGTSRDNPPDF.

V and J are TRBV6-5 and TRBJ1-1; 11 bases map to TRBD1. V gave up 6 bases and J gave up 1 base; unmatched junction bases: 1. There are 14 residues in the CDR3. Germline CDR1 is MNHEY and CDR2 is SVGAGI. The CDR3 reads CASRDRGRNTEAFF. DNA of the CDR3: TGTGCCAGCAGGGACAGGGGGCGGAACACTGAAGCTTTCTTT.

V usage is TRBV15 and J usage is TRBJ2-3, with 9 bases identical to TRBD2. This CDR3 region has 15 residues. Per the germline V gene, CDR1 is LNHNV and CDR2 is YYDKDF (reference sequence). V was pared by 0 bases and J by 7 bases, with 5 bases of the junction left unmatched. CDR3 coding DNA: TGTGCCACCAGCAGAGATAGGTCTAGCGGGAATACGCAGTATTTT. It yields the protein CATSRDRSSGNTQYF. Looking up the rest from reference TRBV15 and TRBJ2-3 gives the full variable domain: DAMVIQNPRYQVTQFGKPVTLSCSQTLNHNVMYWYQQKSSQAPKLLFHYYDKDFNNEADTPDNFQSRRPNTSFCFLDIRSPGLGDTAMYLCATSRDRSSGNTQYFGPGTRLTVL.

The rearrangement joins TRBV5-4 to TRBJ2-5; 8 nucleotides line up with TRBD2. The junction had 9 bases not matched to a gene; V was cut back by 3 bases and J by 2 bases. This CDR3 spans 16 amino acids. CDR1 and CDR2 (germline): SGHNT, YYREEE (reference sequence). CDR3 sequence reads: CASSSGGLAGQETQYF. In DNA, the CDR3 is TGTGCCAGCAGCTCCGGCGGACTAGCAGGACAAGAGACCCAGTACTTC.

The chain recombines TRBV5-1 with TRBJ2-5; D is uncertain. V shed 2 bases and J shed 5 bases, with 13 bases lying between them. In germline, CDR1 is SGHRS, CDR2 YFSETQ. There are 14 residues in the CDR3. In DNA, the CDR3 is TGCGCCAGCAGCTTAGGTAGTCTTGGTGAGACCCAGTACTTC. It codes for CASSLGSLGETQYF. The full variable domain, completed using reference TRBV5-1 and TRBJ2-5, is KAGVTQTPRYLIKTRGQQVTLSCSPISGHRSVSWYQQTPGQGLQFLFEYFSETQRNKGNFPGRFSGRQFSNSRSEMNVSTLELGDSALYLCASSLGSLGETQYFGPGTRLLVL.

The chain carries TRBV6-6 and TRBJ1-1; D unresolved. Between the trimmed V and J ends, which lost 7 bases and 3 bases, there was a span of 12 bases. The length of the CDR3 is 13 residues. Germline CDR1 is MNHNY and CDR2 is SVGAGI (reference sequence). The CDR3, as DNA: TGTGCCAGCAAGGATAGAAGAGACACTGAAGCTTTCTTT. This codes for CASKDRRDTEAFF.

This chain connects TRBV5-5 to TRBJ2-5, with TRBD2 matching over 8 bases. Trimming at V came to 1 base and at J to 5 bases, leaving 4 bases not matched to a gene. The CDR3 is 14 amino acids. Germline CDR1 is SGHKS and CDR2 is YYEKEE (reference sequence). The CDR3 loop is CASSLWTSRETQYF. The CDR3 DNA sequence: TGTGCCAGCAGCTTGTGGACTAGCCGCGAGACCCAGTACTTC.

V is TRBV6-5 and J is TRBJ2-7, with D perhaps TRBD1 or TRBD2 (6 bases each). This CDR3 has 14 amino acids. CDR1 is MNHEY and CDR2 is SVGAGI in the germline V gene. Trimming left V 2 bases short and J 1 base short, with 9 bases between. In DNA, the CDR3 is TGTGCCAGCAGTTACCGGGGGCGTTCCTACGAGCAGTACTTC. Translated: CASSYRGRSYEQYF.

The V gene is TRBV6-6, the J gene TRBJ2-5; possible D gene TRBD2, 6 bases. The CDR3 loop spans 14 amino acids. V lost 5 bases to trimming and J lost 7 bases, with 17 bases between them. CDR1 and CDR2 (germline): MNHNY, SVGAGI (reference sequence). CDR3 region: CASSGDAGMGTQYF. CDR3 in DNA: TGTGCCAGCAGTGGGGATGCGGGGATGGGGACCCAGTACTTC.

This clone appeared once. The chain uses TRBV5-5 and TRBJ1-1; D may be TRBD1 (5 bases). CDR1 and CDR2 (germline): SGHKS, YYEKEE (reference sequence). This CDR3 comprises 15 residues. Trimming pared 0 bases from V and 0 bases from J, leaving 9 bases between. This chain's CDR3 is CASSLATVMNTEAFF. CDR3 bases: TGTGCCAGCAGCTTGGCGACAGTAATGAACACTGAAGCTTTCTTT.

The DNA of the CDR3 is TGTGCCAGTAGTCCCGGGGTAGCGGGAGAGACCCAGTACTTC. Translating gives CASSPGVAGETQYF. V is TRBV19 and J is TRBJ2-5, with TRBD2 identical over 7 bases. The CDR3 is made up of 14 amino acids. Germline values: CDR1 LNHDA, CDR2 SQIVND (reference sequence). The V and J ends lost 5 bases and 4 bases, in that order; junction bases with no gene match: 7.

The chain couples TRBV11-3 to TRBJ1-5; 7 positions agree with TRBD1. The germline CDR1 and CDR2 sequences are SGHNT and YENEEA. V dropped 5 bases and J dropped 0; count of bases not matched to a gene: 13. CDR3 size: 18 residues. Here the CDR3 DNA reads TGTGCCAGCAGCCCGCGGGGACAGCCTTATTATAGCAATCAGCCCCAGCATTTT. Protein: CASSPRGQPYYSNQPQHF.

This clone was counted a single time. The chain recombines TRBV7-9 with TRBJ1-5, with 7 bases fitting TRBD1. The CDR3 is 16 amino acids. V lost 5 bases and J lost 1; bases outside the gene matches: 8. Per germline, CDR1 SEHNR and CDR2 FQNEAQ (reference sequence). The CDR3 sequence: CASSALTGRSNQPQHF. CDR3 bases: TGTGCCAGCAGCGCCCTGACAGGGAGAAGCAATCAGCCCCAGCATTTT.

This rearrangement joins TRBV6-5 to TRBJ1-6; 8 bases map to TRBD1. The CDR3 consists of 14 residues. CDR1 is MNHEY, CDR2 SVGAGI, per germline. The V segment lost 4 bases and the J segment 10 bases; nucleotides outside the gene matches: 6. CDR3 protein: CASSSTGAVSPLHF. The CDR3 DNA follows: TGTGCCAGCAGTTCGACAGGGGCGGTCTCACCCCTCCACTTT.

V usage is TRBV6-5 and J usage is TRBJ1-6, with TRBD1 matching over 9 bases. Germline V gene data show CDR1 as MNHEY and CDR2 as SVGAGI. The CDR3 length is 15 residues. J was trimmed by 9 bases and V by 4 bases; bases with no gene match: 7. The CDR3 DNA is TGTGCCAGCAGTTTACGGGGACAGGGTGCTTCACCCCTCCACTTT. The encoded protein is CASSLRGQGASPLHF.

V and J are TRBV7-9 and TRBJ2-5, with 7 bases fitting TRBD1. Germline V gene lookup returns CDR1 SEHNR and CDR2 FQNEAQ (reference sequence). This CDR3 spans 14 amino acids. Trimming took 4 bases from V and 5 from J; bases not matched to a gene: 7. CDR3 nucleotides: TGTGCCAGCAGCTATGGGACAGATAGGGAGACCCAGTACTTC. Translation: CASSYGTDRETQYF.